This T cell receptor beta chain was documented in a study of tumor and adjacent non-tumor tissue in lung cancer. Only one count was recorded for this clonotype. A junction boundary mismatches the germline segment, possibly from a read error. CDR3 length: 13 residues. Germline CDR1 reads SQVTM; CDR2 reads ANQGSEA. The template was RNA from unsorted bulk tissue. Between August and November 2014, newly diagnosed, chemotherapy-naive lung cancer patients underwent thoracic surgery in China. The library came from three nested PCR rounds adapted from ARM-PCR protocols. One entry per CDR3 protein results from TCRdb running MiXCR on the multiplex PCR reads. Here the sample spans about 68,000 distinct CDR3 sequences, approximately 63% being singletons.

Sequencing was done on a sample of lung tumor tissue. The receptor was derived from a man in his fifties with non-small cell lung cancer. The rearrangement uses TRBV29-1 and TRBJ2-7; a weak D match, TRBD1 (6 bases). The CDR3 nucleotides read TGCAACGTTGAAGAGGCGCAGGGGTATGAGCAGTACTTC. It is translated as CNVEEAQGYEQYF.